This T cell receptor beta chain comes out of a study of blood T cell repertoires in COVID-19. Study-level information: In each case, the material was cDNA or gDNA derived from T cells, B-cell-depleted T cells, or PBMCs.

Germline-derived CDR1 and CDR2 are KGHSH and LQKENI. The CDR3 is 14 residues long. Trimming stripped 2 bases from V and 0 bases from J, with 5 bases between. Method: immunoSEQ multiplex PCR; TCRdb's copy keeps in-frame clones and lacks some. This table holds 65,000 or so clones, around 90% found once. The chain recombines TRBV18 with TRBJ1-3; D remains ambiguous. The sequencing input was peripheral blood. The sequence came from a human donor with acute or convalescent COVID-19. The donor label of this sample is uncertain. The CDR3 protein is CASSPGHSGNTIYF. The CDR3 coding sequence is TGTGCCAGCTCACCAGGGCACTCTGGAAACACCATATATTTT.